This TCR beta chain was retrieved from a study of shared clonotypes between healthy human individuals. About the study: The composition of the donors was a couple of women and a few men aged 18 to 49. Every donor yielded three CD4 naive, three CD4 memory, two CD8 naive and one CD8 memory plate.

Concerning this clone itself: The antigen remains unidentified.

Assay: immunoSEQ multiplex PCR; the TCRdb copy retains only in-frame clones and omits some. There are hundreds of thousands of clones in the sample; 92% occur only once, and about 24% lies in the top ten. As defined, naive CD8 cells were CD45RO-negative and positively selected for CCR7, with terminally differentiated effector memory CD45RA+ cells excluded. CDR3 size: 15 residues. The V and J ends lost 4 bases and 4 bases respectively, with 18 bases between them. The V gene's germline CDR1 is SGHRS and CDR2 YFSETQ. Whole-study findings and limits: Blood was the only sampled material, and tissue repertoires likely differ.

The clonotype originates from a man aged 25 to 40 in good health. The V call is TRBV5-1, the J call TRBJ2-7, with D perhaps being TRBD1 or TRBD2 (7 bases each). The sequenced sample was naive CD8+ T cells sorted from blood. CDR3 DNA: TGCGCCAGCAGCAAACCCAGGGGGGGATCTTACGAGCAGTACTTC. Its translation is CASSKPRGGSYEQYF.